What follows is one T cell receptor (beta chain) and its context. This clone was seen once. Its antigen target is currently unknown. Base qualities are not at hand, and no much larger clone is one base apart. The sample belongs to a study of blood T cell repertoires in COVID-19 (TCRdb year 2020). For the wider study: Samples from collaborators originated in the United States, Italy and Spain and spanned both the acute and convalescent phases of COVID-19. The material from the prospective study consisted of cDNA or gDNA derived from T cells, B-cell-depleted T cells, or PBMCs. Deeply sampled blood TCRbeta repertoires from subjects exposed to, actively infected with, or recovered from COVID-19 were included in the dataset. The repertoires were released in a freely available public database meant as a resource for research on the immune response to SARS-CoV-2. Samples were obtained from the ongoing ImmuneRACE study (first 160 participants) and from over 1,000 subjects provided by 6 global collaborators. A de-identified subject ID, COVID-19 status, age in years and sex were almost always included in the sample metadata. Where HLA class I and class II types were available, the types were taken from metadata supplied by the sample provider, not from assay-based typing. Broad study findings and their caveats: Clinical and demographic metadata were provided uncurated, with the amount varying by source and participant.

TCRbeta CDR3 regions were amplified from genomic DNA using the immunoSEQ Assay, a bias-controlled multiplex PCR. In the authors' own workflow: The number of nucleated cells in each sample was estimated from the amplification of reference gene primers within the assay. Sequence reads were collapsed and filtered to measure the absolute abundance of every unique TCRbeta CDR3 rearrangement. For each sample, productive Simpson clonality was calculated as the square root of Simpson's diversity index over productive rearrangements. Here the immuneACCESS table is served through TCRdb, limited to in-frame sequences with V and J called. Missing clones are a known gap in these copies; in checked studies unresolved V genes cover under half, and the rest lacks a known reason. V and J calls plus clone size are reproduced from that table; the DNA served to infer D and trimming. The sample profile shows about 200,000 clones; 65% to 90% of them were found once. The top ten constitute about 10% of the sample.

Whole blood was collected in K2EDTA tubes by collaborating institutions according to the institutions' own protocols. For TCRbeta analysis, collaborator samples were shipped as frozen whole blood, as isolated PBMCs, or as DNA extracted from either sample type. From its cysteine to its phenylalanine, the CDR3 spans 13 amino acids. Only CDR3 DNA is held: 39 bases, read in frame from base 1. V was cut back by 8 bases and J by 9 bases, leaving a gap of 17 bases between them. CDR1 and CDR2, looked up from the germline V gene, are MRHNA and SNTAGT. The chain is made from TRBV6-4 and TRBJ2-1; the best D guess is TRBD2, with 5 bases matching. The sequence was obtained from a man aged 50-59 years with active or convalescent COVID-19. Sequences were obtained from peripheral blood. The encoded CDR3 is CASSQDGVGEQFF. Here is the DNA: TGTGCCAGCTCTCAAGACGGGGTGGGTGAGCAGTTCTTC.